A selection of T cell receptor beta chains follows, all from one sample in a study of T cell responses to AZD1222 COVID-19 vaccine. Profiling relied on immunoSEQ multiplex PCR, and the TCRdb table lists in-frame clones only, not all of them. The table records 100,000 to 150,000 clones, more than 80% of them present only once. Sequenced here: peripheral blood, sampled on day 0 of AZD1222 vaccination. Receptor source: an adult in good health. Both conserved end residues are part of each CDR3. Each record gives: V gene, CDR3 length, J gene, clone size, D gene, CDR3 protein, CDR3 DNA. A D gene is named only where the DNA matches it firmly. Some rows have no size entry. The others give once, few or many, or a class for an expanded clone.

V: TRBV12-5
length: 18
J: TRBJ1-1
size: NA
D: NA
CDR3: CASGLETTQGGVNTEAFF
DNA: TGTGCTAGTGGTTTGGAAACCACACAGGGAGGAGTGAACACTGAAGCTTTCTTT

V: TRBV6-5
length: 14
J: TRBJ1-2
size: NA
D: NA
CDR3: CASSPEDRNYGYTF
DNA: TGTGCCAGCAGTCCCGAGGACAGAAACTATGGCTACACCTTC

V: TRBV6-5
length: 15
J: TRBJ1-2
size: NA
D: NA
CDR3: CASSTTFRGGYGYTF
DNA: TGTGCCAGCAGCACTACGTTCCGGGGGGGCTATGGCTACACCTTC

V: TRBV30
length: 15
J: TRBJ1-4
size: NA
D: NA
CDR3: CAGSAGMATNEKLFF
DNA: TGTGCCGGTTCAGCGGGGATGGCAACTAATGAAAAACTGTTTTTT

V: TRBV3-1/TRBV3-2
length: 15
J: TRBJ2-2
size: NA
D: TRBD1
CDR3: CASRDRGRYTGELFF
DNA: TGTGCCAGCAGGGACAGGGGGAGGTACACCGGGGAGCTGTTTTTT

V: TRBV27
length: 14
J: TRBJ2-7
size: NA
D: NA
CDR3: CASRRGRSSYEQYF
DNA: TGTGCCAGCAGGCGGGGAAGGAGCTCCTACGAGCAGTACTTC

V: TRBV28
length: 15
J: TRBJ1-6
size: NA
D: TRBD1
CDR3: CASSSPGQYNSPLHF
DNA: TGTGCCAGCAGTTCCCCGGGACAGTATAATTCACCCCTCCACTTT

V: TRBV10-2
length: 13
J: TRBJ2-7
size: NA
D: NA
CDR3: CASAATVSYEQYF
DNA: TGCGCCAGCGCCGCGACAGTCTCCTACGAGCAGTACTTC

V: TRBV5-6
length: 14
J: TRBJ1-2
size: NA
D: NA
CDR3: CASRPPLYNYGYTF
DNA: TGTGCCAGCAGGCCCCCCCTTTATAACTATGGCTACACCTTC

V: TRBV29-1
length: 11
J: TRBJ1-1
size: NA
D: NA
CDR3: CSVARGNEAFF
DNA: TGCAGCGTGGCGAGGGGGAATGAAGCTTTCTTT

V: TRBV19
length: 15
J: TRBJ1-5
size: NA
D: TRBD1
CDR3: CASSTTDRAGQPQHF
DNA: TGTGCCAGTAGTACAACGGACAGGGCTGGTCAGCCCCAGCATTTT

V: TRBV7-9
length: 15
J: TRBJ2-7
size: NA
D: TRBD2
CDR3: CASSFEAGGSYEQYF
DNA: TGTGCCAGCAGCTTTGAAGCGGGGGGCTCCTACGAGCAGTACTTC

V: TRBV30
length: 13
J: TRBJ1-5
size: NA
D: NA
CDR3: CAWSPRGNQPQHF
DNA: TGTGCCTGGAGCCCTAGGGGGAATCAGCCCCAGCATTTT

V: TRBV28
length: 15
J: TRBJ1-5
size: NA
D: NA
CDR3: CASSIGGYGNQPQHF
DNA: TGTGCCAGCAGTATCGGGGGGTACGGCAATCAGCCCCAGCATTTT

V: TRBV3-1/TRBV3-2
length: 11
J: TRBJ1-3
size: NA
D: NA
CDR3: CASSFEDTIYF
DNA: TGTGCCAGCAGCTTTGAAGACACCATATATTTT

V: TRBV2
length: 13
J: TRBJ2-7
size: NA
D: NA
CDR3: CASGNRPWGEQYF
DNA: TGTGCCAGCGGGAACAGGCCATGGGGCGAGCAGTACTTC

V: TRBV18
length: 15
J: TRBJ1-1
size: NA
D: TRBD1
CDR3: CASSLRTGVNTEAFF
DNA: TGTGCCAGCTCACTACGGACAGGGGTGAACACTGAAGCTTTCTTT

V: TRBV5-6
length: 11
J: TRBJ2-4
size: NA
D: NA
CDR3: CASSLENIQYF
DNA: TGTGCCAGCAGCCTCGAAAACATTCAGTACTTC

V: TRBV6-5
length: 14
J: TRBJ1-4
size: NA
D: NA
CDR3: CASSQGATNEKLFF
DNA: TGTGCCAGTAGCCAGGGAGCAACTAATGAAAAACTGTTTTTT

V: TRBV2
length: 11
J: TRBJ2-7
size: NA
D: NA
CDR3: CASREADEQYF
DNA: TGTGCCAGCAGAGAGGCCGACGAGCAGTACTTC

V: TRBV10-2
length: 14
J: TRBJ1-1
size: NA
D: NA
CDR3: CASSPRTPNTEAFF
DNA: TGCGCCAGTTCCCCCCGGACACCGAACACTGAAGCTTTCTTT

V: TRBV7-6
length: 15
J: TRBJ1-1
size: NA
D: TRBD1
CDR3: CASSPGGTGNTEAFF
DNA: TGTGCCAGCAGCCCAGGGGGGACAGGGAACACTGAAGCTTTCTTT

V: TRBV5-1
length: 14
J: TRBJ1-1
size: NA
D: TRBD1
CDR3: CASSERQGGTEAFF
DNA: TGCGCCAGCAGCGAAAGACAGGGAGGAACTGAAGCTTTCTTT

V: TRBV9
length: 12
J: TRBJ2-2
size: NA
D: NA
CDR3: CASSVYTGELFF
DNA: TGTGCCAGCAGCGTGTACACCGGGGAGCTGTTTTTT

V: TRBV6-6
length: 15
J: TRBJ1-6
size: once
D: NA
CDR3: CASRESDGYNSPLHF
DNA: TGTGCCAGCAGGGAATCCGACGGATATAATTCACCCCTCCACTTT

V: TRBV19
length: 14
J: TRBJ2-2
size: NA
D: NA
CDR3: CASSASSNTGELFF
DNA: TGTGCCAGTAGTGCATCCAGTAACACCGGGGAGCTGTTTTTT

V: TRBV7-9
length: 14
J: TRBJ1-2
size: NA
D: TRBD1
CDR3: CASSPGTGHYGYTF
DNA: TGTGCCAGCAGCCCGGGGACAGGGCACTATGGCTACACCTTC

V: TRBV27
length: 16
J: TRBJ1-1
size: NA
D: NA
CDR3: CASSLSPGVVGTEAFF
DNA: TGTGCCAGCAGTTTATCCCCGGGGGTGGTGGGGACTGAAGCTTTCTTT

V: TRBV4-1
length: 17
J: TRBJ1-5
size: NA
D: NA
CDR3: CASSQDTPLSSNQPQHF
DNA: TGCGCCAGCAGCCAAGATACTCCACTCTCTAGCAATCAGCCCCAGCATTTT

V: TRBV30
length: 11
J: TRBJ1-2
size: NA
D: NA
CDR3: CAWRAIYGYTF
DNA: TGTGCCTGGCGTGCAATCTATGGCTACACCTTC

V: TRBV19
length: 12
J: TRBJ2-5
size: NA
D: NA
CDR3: CASGDAGETQYF
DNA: TGTGCCAGCGGGGACGCCGGGGAGACCCAGTACTTC

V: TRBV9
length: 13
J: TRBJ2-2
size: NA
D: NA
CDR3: CASSVNSPGELFF
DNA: TGTGCCAGCAGCGTAAATTCGCCCGGGGAGCTGTTTTTT

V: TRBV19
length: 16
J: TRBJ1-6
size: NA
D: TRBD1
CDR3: CASSPQTGANNSPLHF
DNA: TGTGCCAGTAGTCCGCAAACAGGGGCAAATAATTCACCCCTCCACTTT

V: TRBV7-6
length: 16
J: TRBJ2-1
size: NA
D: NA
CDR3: CASSLARGGSYNEQFF
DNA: TGTGCCAGCAGCTTAGCCAGGGGAGGCTCCTACAATGAGCAGTTCTTC

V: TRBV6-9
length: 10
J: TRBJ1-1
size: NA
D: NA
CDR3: CATLGTEAFF
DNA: TGTGCCACCCTGGGCACTGAAGCTTTCTTT

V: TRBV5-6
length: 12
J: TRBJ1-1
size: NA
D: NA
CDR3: CASSLVNGEAFF
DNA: TGTGCCAGCAGCTTGGTTAACGGTGAAGCTTTCTTT

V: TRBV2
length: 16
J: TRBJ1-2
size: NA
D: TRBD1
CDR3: CASSWTGGNSNYGYTF
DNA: TGTGCCAGCAGTTGGACAGGGGGGAACTCTAACTATGGCTACACCTTC

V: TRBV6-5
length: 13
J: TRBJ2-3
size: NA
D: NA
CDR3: CASRETKADTQYF
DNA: TGTGCCAGCAGGGAGACAAAAGCAGATACGCAGTATTTT

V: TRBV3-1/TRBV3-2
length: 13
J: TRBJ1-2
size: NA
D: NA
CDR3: CASSQGEDYGYTF
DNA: TGTGCCAGCAGCCAAGGAGAAGACTATGGCTACACCTTC

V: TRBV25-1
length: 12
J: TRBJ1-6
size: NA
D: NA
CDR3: CASNKAGSPLHF
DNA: TGTGCCAGCAATAAGGCCGGGTCACCCCTCCACTTT

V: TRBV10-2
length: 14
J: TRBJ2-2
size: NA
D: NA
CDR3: CASSELANTGELFF
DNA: TGCGCCAGCAGTGAGTTGGCGAACACCGGGGAGCTGTTTTTT

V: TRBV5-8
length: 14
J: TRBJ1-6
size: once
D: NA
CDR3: CASSAGTTNSPLHF
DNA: TGTGCCAGCAGCGCCGGGACAACAAATTCACCCCTCCACTTT

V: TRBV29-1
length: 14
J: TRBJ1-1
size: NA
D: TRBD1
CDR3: CSVASGGVYTEAFF
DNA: TGCAGCGTAGCATCAGGGGGCGTTTATACTGAAGCTTTCTTT

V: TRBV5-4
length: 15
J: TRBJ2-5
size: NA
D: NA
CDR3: CASSPGGQFQETQYF
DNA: TGTGCCAGCAGCCCGGGGGGACAGTTCCAAGAGACCCAGTACTTC

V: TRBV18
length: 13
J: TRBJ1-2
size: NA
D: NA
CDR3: CASSQDRTYGYTF
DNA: TGTGCCAGCTCACAAGACAGGACCTATGGCTACACCTTC

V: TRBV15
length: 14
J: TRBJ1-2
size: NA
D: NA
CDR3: CATSRGDREYGYTF
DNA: TGTGCCACCAGCAGGGGGGATCGGGAATATGGCTACACCTTC

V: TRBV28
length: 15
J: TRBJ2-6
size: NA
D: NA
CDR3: CASSLMGPGANVLTF
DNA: TGTGCCAGCAGTTTGATGGGGCCTGGGGCCAACGTCCTGACTTTC

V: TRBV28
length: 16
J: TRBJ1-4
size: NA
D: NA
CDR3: CASRPTTRGDRGKLFF
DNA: TGTGCCAGCAGGCCGACGACTCGCGGGGACCGGGGGAAACTGTTTTTT

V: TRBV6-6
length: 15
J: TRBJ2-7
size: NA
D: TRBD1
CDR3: CASSFRGQGKNEQYF
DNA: TGTGCCAGCAGTTTCCGCGGACAGGGTAAGAACGAGCAGTACTTC

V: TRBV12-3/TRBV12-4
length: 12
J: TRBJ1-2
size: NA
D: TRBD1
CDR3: CASSWDSYGYTF
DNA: TGTGCCAGCAGTTGGGACAGCTATGGCTACACCTTC

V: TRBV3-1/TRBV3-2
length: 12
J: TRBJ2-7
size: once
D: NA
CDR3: CASSPGSYEQYF
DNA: TGTGCCAGCAGCCCTGGCTCCTACGAGCAGTACTTC

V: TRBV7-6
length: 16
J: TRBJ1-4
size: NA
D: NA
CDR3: CASSLNVPGANEKLFF
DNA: TGTGCCAGCAGCTTAAACGTCCCAGGGGCTAATGAAAAACTGTTTTTT

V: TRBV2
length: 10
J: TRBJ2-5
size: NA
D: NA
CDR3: CASSLETQYF
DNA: TGTGCCAGCAGTTTGGAGACCCAGTACTTC

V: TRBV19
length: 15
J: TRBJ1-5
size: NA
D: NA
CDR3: CASSIVARNNQPQHF
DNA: TGTGCCAGTAGTATAGTGGCCAGGAATAATCAGCCCCAGCATTTT

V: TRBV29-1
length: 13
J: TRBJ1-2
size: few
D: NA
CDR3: CSVDTDGNYGYTF
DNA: TGCAGCGTTGATACTGACGGTAACTATGGCTACACCTTC

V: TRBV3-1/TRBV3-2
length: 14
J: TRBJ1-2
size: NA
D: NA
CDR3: CASSTDGTNYGYTF
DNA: TGTGCCAGCAGCACTGACGGGACTAACTATGGCTACACCTTC

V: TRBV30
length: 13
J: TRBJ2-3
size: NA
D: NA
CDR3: CAWTQRGTDTQYF
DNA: TGTGCCTGGACCCAAAGGGGGACAGATACGCAGTATTTT

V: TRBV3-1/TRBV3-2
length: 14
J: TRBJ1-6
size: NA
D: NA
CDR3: CASSEPLGVSPLHF
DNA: TGTGCCAGCAGCGAGCCCCTCGGGGTTTCACCCCTCCACTTT

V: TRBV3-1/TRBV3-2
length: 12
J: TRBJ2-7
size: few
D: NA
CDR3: CAVGGATYEQYF
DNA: TGTGCCGTTGGGGGGGCAACCTACGAGCAGTACTTC

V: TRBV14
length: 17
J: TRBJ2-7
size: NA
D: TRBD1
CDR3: CASSQGLDGTGMYEQYF
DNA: TGTGCCAGCAGCCAAGGCCTTGACGGGACAGGGATGTACGAGCAGTACTTC